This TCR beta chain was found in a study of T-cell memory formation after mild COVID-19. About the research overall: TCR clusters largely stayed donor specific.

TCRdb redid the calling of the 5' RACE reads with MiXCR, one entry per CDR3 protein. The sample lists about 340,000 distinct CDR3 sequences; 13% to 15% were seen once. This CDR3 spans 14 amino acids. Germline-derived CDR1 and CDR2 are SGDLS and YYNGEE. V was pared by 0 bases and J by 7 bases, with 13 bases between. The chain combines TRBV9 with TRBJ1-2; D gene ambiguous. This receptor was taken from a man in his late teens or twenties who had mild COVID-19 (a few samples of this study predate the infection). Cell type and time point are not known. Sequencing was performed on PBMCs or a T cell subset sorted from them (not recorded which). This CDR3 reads CASSVGEGTRGYTF. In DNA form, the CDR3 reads TGTGCCAGCAGCGTAGGAGAGGGCACGCGTGGCTACACCTTC. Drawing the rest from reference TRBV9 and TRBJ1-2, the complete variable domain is DSGVTQTPKHLITATGQRVTLRCSPRSGDLSVYWYQQSLDQGLQFLIQYYNGEERAKGNILERFSAQQFPDLHSELNLSSLELGDSALYFCASSVGEGTRGYTFGSGTRLTVV.